One and the same sample provided the 14 T cell receptor beta chains below, sequenced in a study of shared clonotypes between healthy human individuals. Assay: immunoSEQ multiplex PCR; the TCRdb copy retains only in-frame clones and omits some. The repertoire consists of around 2.1 million clones, with 85% to 95% occurring once and the leading ten covering approximately 1.7%. CD45RO-negative cells were positively selected for CCR7, leaving out terminally differentiated effector memory CD45RA+ cells. The sample comprised naive CD8+ T cells from PBMCs. All receptors come from a man between 18 and 35 years old in good health. Some clones in this sample may be carry-over from other donors' samples.

The V and J genes are TRBV5-1 and TRBJ2-7; tentatively, D is TRBD2 (6 bases). The CDR3 runs 15 residues. V was shortened by 3 bases and J by 2 bases, with 15 bases between the two germline ends. Germline CDR1 SGHRS, CDR2 YFSETQ. The CDR3: CASSSAGAGPYEQYF. CDR3 coding DNA: TGCGCCAGCAGCTCTGCCGGGGCGGGACCCTACGAGCAGTACTTC.

The CDR3 DNA sequence: TGTGCCAGCAGCCAAGGGGTCGGGGGTTTTTCGTCCTACGAGCAGTACTTC. Amino acids: CASSQGVGGFSSYEQYF. V and J are TRBV4-2 and TRBJ2-7; possibly TRBD2 for D (6 bases). This CDR3 has 17 residues. V dropped 1 base and J dropped 1 base, with 17 bases sitting between them. The V gene's germline CDR1 is LGHNA and CDR2 YNFKEQ.

Concerning this clone itself: Other nucleotide sequences in the sample specify the same CDR3. The rearrangement links TRBV11-2 to TRBJ2-5; no definite D call. V lost 1 base and J lost 4, with 7 bases in between. CDR1 and CDR2 from the germline V gene are SGHAT and FQNNGV. This CDR3 has 13 amino acids. The CDR3 loop is CASSLVGGETQYF. CDR3 bases: TGTGCCAGCAGCTTAGTAGGTGGAGAGACCCAGTACTTC.

The V call is TRBV6-6, the J call TRBJ2-1; no firm D call. The CDR3 has 13 amino acids. Trimming removed 0 bases at V and 5 bases at J, with 5 bases between. CDR1 and CDR2 (germline): MNHNY, SVGAGI (reference sequence). The CDR3 DNA reads TGTGCCAGCAGTTACTCTTCGGACAATGAGCAGTTCTTC. Protein: CASSYSSDNEQFF.

The rearrangement uses TRBV28 and TRBJ2-2; 8 bases map to TRBD2. The CDR3 is 17 residues long. The germline CDR1 and CDR2 sequences are MDHEN and SYDVKM. After removal of 2 bases from V and 4 bases from J, the junction contained 9 bases not matched to a gene. The CDR3 region is CASSLPGLREGTGELFF. DNA of the CDR3: TGTGCCAGCAGTTTACCCGGACTCCGGGAGGGCACCGGGGAGCTGTTTTTT.

The chain is built from TRBV7-8 and TRBJ2-7; the match to TRBD1 covers 7 bases. The CDR3 loop spans 12 amino acids. The germline CDR1 and CDR2 sequences are SGHVS and FQNEAQ. The V segment lost 5 bases and the J segment 2 bases; nucleotides outside the gene matches: 0. The CDR3 coding sequence is TGTGCCAGCAGCGGACAGGCCTACGAGCAGTACTTC. Translation: CASSGQAYEQYF.

The count of this clone is one. V usage is TRBV7-6 and J usage is TRBJ2-2; 16 nucleotides match TRBD2. The junction had 11 bases not matched to a gene; V was cut back by 5 bases and J by 5 bases. The CDR3 spans 19 residues. Germline CDR1 reads SGHVS; CDR2 reads FNYEAQ. CDR3 bases: TGTGCCAGCAGCCACCCGGGACTAGCGGGAGGGCTGGAAACCGGGGAGCTGTTTTTT. Its protein product is CASSHPGLAGGLETGELFF.

The CDR3 here is CSVGYRGPNTEAFF. The CDR3 region has the DNA TGCAGCGTTGGATACAGGGGGCCGAACACTGAAGCTTTCTTT. The chain uses TRBV29-1 and TRBJ1-1; 9 nucleotides line up with TRBD1. Per the germline V gene, CDR1 is SQVTM and CDR2 is ANQGSEA. This CDR3 spans 14 amino acids. J was trimmed by 1 base and V by 4 bases; bases with no gene match: 4.

The chain uses TRBV27 and TRBJ2-4; 9 nucleotides align to TRBD1. Germline V CDR1 and CDR2: MNHEY, SMNVEV (reference sequence). V lost 3 bases and J lost 8; bases outside the gene matches: 8. This CDR3 is 15 amino acids long. The CDR3 bases are TGTGCCAGCAGTTTCCAGCCGGGACAGGGAGACATTCAGTACTTC. The encoded protein is CASSFQPGQGDIQYF.

The chain uses TRBV28 and TRBJ2-1; D tentatively fits TRBD1 or TRBD2 (5 bases each). The CDR3 is 16 residues long. Germline CDR1 is MDHEN and CDR2 is SYDVKM. V lost 1 base and J lost 10, with 20 bases in between. Here the CDR3 DNA reads TGTGCCAGCAGTTTATTTGGTCAGGGACCTGGGGAAGAGCAGTTCTTC. Translated: CASSLFGQGPGEEQFF.

The chain carries TRBV7-6 and TRBJ2-5; D possibly matches TRBD1 or TRBD2 (5 bases each). Germline V lookup: CDR1 SGHVS, CDR2 FNYEAQ. Trimming left V 1 base short and J 5 bases short, with 26 bases between. CDR3 length equals 19 residues. CDR3: CASSLGSGTPGRSKETQYF. Here the CDR3 DNA reads TGTGCCAGCAGCTTAGGTTCCGGGACCCCGGGACGGAGTAAGGAGACCCAGTACTTC.

The chain recombines TRBV7-2 with TRBJ2-3, with D maybe TRBD2 (6 bases). Germline loops: CDR1 SGHTA, CDR2 FQGNSA. The CDR3 spans 17 residues. The germline V and J ends were trimmed by 3 bases and 3 bases, with 19 bases remaining between them. The CDR3 sequence is CASSFGVVGSRTDTQYF. For the CDR3, the DNA is TGTGCCAGCAGCTTTGGCGTCGTCGGGAGTAGAACAGATACGCAGTATTTT.

CDR3 DNA sequence: TGTGCCAGCAGCCGACAGGGGTTGATTGGCGAGCAGTACTTC. Its translation is CASSRQGLIGEQYF. V usage is TRBV5-6 and J usage is TRBJ2-7; 8 bases line up with TRBD1. The germline V gene encodes CDR1 SGHDT and CDR2 YYEEEE. The ends lost 4 bases at V and 6 bases at J; junction bases unmatched: 9. This CDR3 comprises 14 residues.

The table lists this clone with a count of one. Distinct nucleotide sequences in the sample also encode this CDR3. This chain connects TRBV7-9 to TRBJ2-1; D remains unclear. V dropped 4 bases and J dropped 4 bases, with 8 bases sitting between them. Germline loops: CDR1 SEHNR, CDR2 FQNEAQ (reference sequence). The length of the CDR3 is 13 residues. The CDR3 nucleotides are TGTGCCAGCAGCTCCCCTCTATACAATGAGCAGTTCTTC. It yields the protein CASSSPLYNEQFF.